This T cell receptor beta chain was captured in a study of cytotoxic CD8 clonotypes in ibrutinib-treated CLL. Study summary: After a median approximately 12 months on treatment (6 to 36), response samples were drawn. Study findings and constraints: Sampling schedules were unmatched across sustained-remission and progressing patients.

The data were produced by immunoSEQ multiplex PCR, yet TCRdb's version contains in-frame clones alone and is incomplete. The data contain 150,000 or so clones, 70% to 80% of them singletons. The V gene's germline CDR1 is SGHNT and CDR2 YYREEE (reference sequence). This CDR3 has 13 residues. V lost 4 bases, J lost 3 bases, and 10 bases lay in between. Details on this clone: Its specificity is not known.

The sample here was PBMCs, taken after 24 months of ibrutinib treatment. The chain recombines TRBV5-4 with TRBJ1-1; D is unclear. This receptor was taken from a human donor with chronic lymphocytic leukemia. CDR3 DNA sequence: TGTGCCAGCAGCACTCAGCGGGACACTGAAGCTTTCTTT. Translating gives CASSTQRDTEAFF.